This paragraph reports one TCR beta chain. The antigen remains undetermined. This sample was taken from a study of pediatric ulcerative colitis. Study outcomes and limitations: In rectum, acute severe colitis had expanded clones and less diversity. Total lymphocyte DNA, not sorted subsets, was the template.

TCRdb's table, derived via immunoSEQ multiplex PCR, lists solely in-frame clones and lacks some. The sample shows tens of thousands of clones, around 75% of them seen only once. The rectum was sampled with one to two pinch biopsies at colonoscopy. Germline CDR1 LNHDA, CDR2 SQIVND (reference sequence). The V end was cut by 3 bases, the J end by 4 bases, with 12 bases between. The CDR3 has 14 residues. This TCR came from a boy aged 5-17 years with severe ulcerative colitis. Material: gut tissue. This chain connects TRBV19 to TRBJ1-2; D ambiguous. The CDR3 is CASSIQAMTYGYTF. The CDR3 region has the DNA TGTGCCAGTAGTATTCAGGCGATGACCTATGGCTACACCTTC.